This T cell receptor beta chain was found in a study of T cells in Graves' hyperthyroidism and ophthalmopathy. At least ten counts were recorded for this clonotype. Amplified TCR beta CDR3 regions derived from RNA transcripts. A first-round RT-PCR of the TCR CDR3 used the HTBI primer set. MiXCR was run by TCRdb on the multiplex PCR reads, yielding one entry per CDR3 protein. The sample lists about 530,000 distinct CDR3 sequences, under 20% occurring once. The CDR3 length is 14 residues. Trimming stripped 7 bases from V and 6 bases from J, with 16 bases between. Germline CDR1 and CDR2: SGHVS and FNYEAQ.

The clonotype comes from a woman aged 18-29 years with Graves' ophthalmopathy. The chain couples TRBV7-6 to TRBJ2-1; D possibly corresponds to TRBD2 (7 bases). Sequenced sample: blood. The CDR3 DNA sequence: TGTGCCAGCACTCTAGGGGGGGTATTCAATGAGCAGTTCTTC. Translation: CASTLGGVFNEQFF.